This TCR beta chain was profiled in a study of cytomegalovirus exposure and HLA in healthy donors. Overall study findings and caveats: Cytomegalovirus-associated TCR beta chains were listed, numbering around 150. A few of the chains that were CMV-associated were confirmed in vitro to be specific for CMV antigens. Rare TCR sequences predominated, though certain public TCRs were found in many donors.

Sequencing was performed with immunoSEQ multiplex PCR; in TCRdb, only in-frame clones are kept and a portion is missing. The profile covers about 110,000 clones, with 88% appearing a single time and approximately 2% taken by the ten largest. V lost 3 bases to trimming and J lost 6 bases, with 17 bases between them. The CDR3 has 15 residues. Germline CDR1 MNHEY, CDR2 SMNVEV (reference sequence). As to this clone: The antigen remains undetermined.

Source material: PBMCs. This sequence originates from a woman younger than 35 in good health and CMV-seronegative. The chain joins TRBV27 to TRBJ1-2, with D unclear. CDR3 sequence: CASSFLVWSADGYTF. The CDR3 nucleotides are TGTGCCAGCAGTTTCCTCGTATGGAGCGCGGATGGCTACACCTTC.